The following is a TCR beta chain sequence with its context. Its antigen has not been determined. Qualities for individual bases were not recorded, and no much larger clone is one base off. TCR CDR3 regions were amplified from genomic DNA by multiplex PCR using the deep immunoSEQ assay. Extracted genomic DNA from each cell subset was distributed evenly across all wells of several immunoSEQ 96-well plates, and each plate was treated as a replicate. For sorted subsets, around 200 ng genomic DNA, equal to 30,000 or so T cell genomes, was loaded into each replicate PCR. The purified libraries were quantified using a Qubit 3.0 fluorometer, sized with a Bioanalyzer 2100, and then quantified again using the KAPA Library Quantification kit. Every immunoSEQ 96-well plate was sequenced on a dedicated single-read 150-cycle Illumina NextSeq 550 flow cell. For the original study's pipeline: The immunoSEQ output contained only junctional sequences without quality scores, so filtering could not match that applied to full-length reads. To assign V/J genes and CDR3, sequences were annotated against IMGT germline references using PyIR, a Python wrapper for IgBLAST v1.9. Any read was removed if the V/J assignment was weak (E-value above 1e-6), the CDR3 was missing, or the read contained stop codons, out-of-frame junctions, or ambiguous translated residues. V3J clonotypes were defined as sequences sharing an identical inferred V gene, J gene, and CDR3 amino acid sequence. To compute the percentage overlap between repertoires, the number of shared unique clonotypes was divided by the size of the smaller repertoire. Richness of each repertoire was evaluated using RTK rarefaction, the Chao1 estimator, and Recon v2.1 estimates of unobserved clonotypes. For all TCRbeta clonotypes obtained by the gDNA method from a few donors, generation probabilities were computed with OLGA. TCRdb provides this immuneACCESS table in a form limited to in-frame rearrangements. Some clones are lacking; in checked studies, under half of them reflect an unresolved V gene, and why the rest are absent is not known. V and J calls and clone size are as listed in that table; D and trimming were resolved from the DNA. This sample is represented by about 2.1 million clones; 93% of them were singletons. The ten largest clones represent 1.5% to 2% of the sample.

The sample belongs to a study of shared clonotypes between healthy human individuals (dated by TCRdb to about 2020). Background for the entire study: The cohort comprised a couple of women and a few men aged 18 to 49 years. Per donor, three plates each were used for CD4 naive and CD4 memory, two for CD8 naive, and one for CD8 memory. To estimate repertoire size and how much clonotypes are shared between individuals, the study performed deep sequencing of blood TCR repertoires from five healthy adults. Libraries were prepared and TCR repertoires were sequenced by different laboratories using diverse techniques, in order to increase sequencing depth and limit assay-specific biases. Each donor's leukapheresis produced roughly between about 0.85 and 10 billion PBMCs.

CD8 naive samples were CD45RO-negative cells positively selected for CCR7, giving a CD45RA+CCR7+ population that excluded TemRA cells. Healthy HIV-negative adults with no recently reported acute infections or vaccinations were included as donors. Every donor was a Caucasian adult living in Nashville, Tennessee, USA. Blood was obtained by leukapheresis, after which PBMCs were separated by Ficoll-Histopaque density gradient centrifugation and cryopreserved in liquid nitrogen vapor phase. Analytical flow cytometry was used to check the purity and quantity of every magnetically sorted T cell population. Each sorted fraction had its genomic DNA isolated and then quantified by UV absorbance on a Nanodrop 2000c. Counted from cysteine to phenylalanine, this CDR3 has 15 amino acids. The kept DNA is CDR3 alone, 45 bases in frame from the first base. The germline V gene yields MNHEY for CDR1 and SVGAGI for CDR2. V is cut back by 2 bases and J by 5 bases, with 6 bases in the junction unmatched.

What the work shows at the level of the full study, not this receptor alone: Compared with non-shared clonotypes, clonotypes shared by all four sorted-subset donors had higher generation probabilities. The small number of donors limited the genetic and exposure-history diversity represented. Naive subsets generally had larger estimated clonotype richness than memory subsets. Based on pairwise subsampling, the degree of clonotype sharing among donors was expected to be affected by sequencing depth. When a few donors were compared, the shared fraction of clonotypes was around 5% for naive CD4, roughly 3.3% for naive CD8, more than 2% for memory CD4, and less than 0.5% for memory CD8. Incomplete sequencing was indicated by rarefaction of sorted-subset datasets, despite the large sequencing depth. Sampling was restricted to blood, and TCR repertoires in tissue are likely to differ from TCR repertoires in blood.

This sequence originates from a man aged 18 to 29 in good health. Some clones in this sample may be carry-over from other donors' samples. The sequencing sample was made of naive CD8+ T cells from PBMCs. The sample's cell subset or site label, in plain terms: CD45RA+CCR7+. The rearranged segments are TRBV6-5 and TRBJ2-1; 7 central nucleotides agree with TRBD2. The nucleotides read TGTGCCAGCAGTTACGGACTAGGCGGAAACAATGAGCAGTTCTTC. Translated, it gives CASSYGLGGNNEQFF.